Listed here are 25 T cell receptor beta chains from one sample, sequenced in a study of cytomegalovirus exposure and HLA in healthy donors. The PCR employed 60 Vbeta primers together with 13 Jbeta primers. Data came from immunoSEQ multiplex PCR; TCRdb stores just in-frame clones and leaves some out. Of approximately 210,000 clones in the sample, 82% were seen once. The sample was PBMCs. These receptors all stem from a man aged 35 to 55 in good health and CMV-seropositive.

The CDR3 coding sequence is TGTGCCAGCAGCCCAAGGGGGCGGGGGGACACCGGGGAGCTGTTTTTT. Its translation: CASSPRGRGDTGELFF. The rearrangement uses TRBV9 and TRBJ2-2; tentative D call: TRBD2 (8 bases). CDR1 and CDR2 (germline): SGDLS, YYNGEE. V was shortened by 4 bases and J by 3 bases, with 16 bases between the two germline ends. There are 16 residues in the CDR3.

The V and J genes are TRBV19 and TRBJ2-5; D gene ambiguous. CDR1 is LNHDA and CDR2 is SQIVND in the germline V gene (reference sequence). The CDR3 totals 12 residues. Trimming left V 4 bases short and J 5 bases short, with 8 bases between. CDR3 residues: CASSNLRETQYF. DNA of the CDR3: TGTGCCAGTAGTAATCTGAGGGAGACCCAGTACTTC.

This chain uses TRBV27 with TRBJ2-1, with 8 bases aligning to TRBD1. The V gene end was trimmed by 10 bases and the J gene end by 5 bases; junction bases not matched to a gene: 13. Germline V CDR1 and CDR2: MNHEY, SMNVEV (reference sequence). This CDR3 spans 15 amino acids. The CDR3 nucleotides are TGTGCCACACGGTCAGGGGGCGCCGATAACAATGAGCAGTTCTTC. Protein: CATRSGGADNNEQFF.

The chain links TRBV30 to TRBJ2-1, with TRBD1 matching over 8 bases. The CDR3 loop spans 15 amino acids. The V and J ends lost 2 bases and 3 bases, in that order; junction bases with no gene match: 6. In germline, CDR1 is GTSNPN, CDR2 SVGIG (reference sequence). The CDR3 DNA reads as TGTGCCTGGAGTACGAGGACAGGGATCTACAATGAGCAGTTCTTC. It codes for CAWSTRTGIYNEQFF.

The CDR3 here is CASSLAPVDTDTQYF. CDR3 sequence (DNA): TGCGCCAGCAGCTTGGCGCCGGTAGACACAGATACGCAGTATTTT. The chain uses TRBV5-1 and TRBJ2-3; D not resolved. The CDR3 length is 15 residues. The V and J ends lost 0 bases and 2 bases respectively, with 10 bases between them. The germline CDR1 and CDR2 sequences are SGHRS and YFSETQ.

The chain employs TRBV12-5 and TRBJ1-5; D call uncertain. This CDR3 comprises 14 residues. Germline V gene sequence: CDR1 LGHNT, CDR2 FRNRAP. The V end lost 5 bases, the J end lost 0 bases, and 8 bases lay between the germline ends. The CDR3 is CASGRGISNQPQHF. The CDR3 DNA reads TGTGCTAGTGGTCGCGGGATTAGCAATCAGCCCCAGCATTTT.

The chain joins TRBV2 to TRBJ2-7; 8 bases agree with TRBD1. Per the germline V gene, CDR1 is SNHLY and CDR2 is FYNNEI. The V gene end was trimmed by 5 bases and the J gene end by 2 bases; junction bases not matched to a gene: 11. This CDR3 has 16 amino acids. The CDR3 sequence is CASSPTGQGAPYEQYV. The DNA for the CDR3 is TGTGCCAGCAGTCCTACCGGACAGGGAGCCCCCTACGAGCAGTACGTC.

The sample holds a few counts of this clone. The chain employs TRBV11-2 and TRBJ2-7; D is possibly TRBD2 (6 bases). V lost 2 bases to trimming and J lost 3 bases, with 8 bases between them. Germline V gene data show CDR1 as SGHAT and CDR2 as FQNNGV. This CDR3 contains 13 residues. The CDR3 DNA is TGTGCCAGCAGCTTACAGACTAGCTACGAGCAGTACGTC. Translating it yields CASSLQTSYEQYV.

CDR3 in DNA: TGTGCCACTGCTACCCGGTTGAACACTGAAGCTTTCTTT. It translates to CATATRLNTEAFF. The chain has TRBV19 and TRBJ1-1; no clear D. The CDR3 is made up of 13 amino acids. Looked up from germline, CDR1 is LNHDA and CDR2 is SQIVND (reference sequence). Deletions cut 10 bases from V and 0 bases from J, with 12 bases between.

V gene TRBV7-9 combines with J gene TRBJ1-2, with D maybe TRBD1 (6 bases). Germline V gene lookup returns CDR1 SEHNR and CDR2 FQNEAQ (reference sequence). V was cut by 5 bases and J by 7 bases, with 11 bases left in between. This CDR3 has 12 residues. The CDR3 DNA sequence: TGTGCCAGCAGCCCCGGACAGAGTGGCTACACCTTC. Protein: CASSPGQSGYTF.

The chain links TRBV5-4 to TRBJ2-5; a possible D gene is TRBD2 (5 bases). The CDR3 is made up of 15 amino acids. CDR1 SGHNT and CDR2 YYREEE come from the germline V gene (reference sequence). The V end lost 0 bases, the J end lost 4 bases, and 13 bases lay between the germline ends. CDR3 in amino acids: CASSLDIERTETQYF. The CDR3 region has the DNA TGTGCCAGCAGCTTGGATATCGAGCGGACAGAGACCCAGTACTTC.

The V and J genes are TRBV7-2 and TRBJ2-7, with a weak D call TRBD1 (5 bases). CDR1 is SGHTA, CDR2 FQGNSA, per germline. The CDR3 runs to 11 residues. V dropped 2 bases and J dropped 6 bases, with 5 bases sitting between them. DNA for the CDR3: TGTGCCAGCAGCTTAAGGGGCGAGCAGTACTTC. Encoded protein: CASSLRGEQYF.

The gene calls are TRBV7-3 and TRBJ2-2; 8 bases map to TRBD1. The CDR3 length is 14 residues. The germline V gene has CDR1 SGHTA and CDR2 FQGTGA. The V gene end was trimmed by 5 bases and the J gene end by 7 bases; junction bases not matched to a gene: 6. The CDR3 nucleotides read TGTGCCAGCAGCCCGGACAGGGCCGTCGGGGAGCTGTTTTTT. Its translation: CASSPDRAVGELFF.

This sequence joins TRBV19 and TRBJ2-1; 8 bases fit TRBD2. The germline gives CDR1 LNHDA, CDR2 SQIVND (reference sequence). Trimming removed 9 bases from V and 5 bases from J; junction bases left unmatched: 12. CDR3 length: 15 residues. This chain's CDR3 is CASRAAGGTNNEQFF. CDR3 DNA sequence: TGTGCCAGCCGCGCGGCGGGAGGTACCAACAATGAGCAGTTCTTC.

The chain employs TRBV7-9 and TRBJ1-3; D gene ambiguous. The CDR3 has 15 residues. Germline-derived CDR1 and CDR2 are SEHNR and FQNEAQ (reference sequence). Trimming cost V 3 bases and J 0 bases, with 9 bases left between them. CDR3 sequence: CASSLTRSSGNTIYF. Here the CDR3 DNA reads TGTGCCAGCAGCTTGACGAGGAGCTCTGGAAACACCATATATTTT.

This clone was observed a few times. The J gene is TRBJ2-2, the V gene TRBV7-9; possibly TRBD2 for D (5 bases). Germline CDR1 reads SEHNR; CDR2 reads FQNEAQ (reference sequence). The CDR3 is made up of 14 amino acids. Trimming cost V 1 base and J 6 bases, with 9 bases left between them. DNA for the CDR3: TGTGCCAGCAGCTTAGGTTTTAGCGCCGGGGAGCTGTTTTTT. Encoded protein: CASSLGFSAGELFF.

The chain carries TRBV9 and TRBJ2-1, with a possible D match to TRBD2 (5 bases). V was clipped by 4 bases and J by 3 bases, with 23 bases between them. Germline loops: CDR1 SGDLS, CDR2 YYNGEE. The CDR3 runs 18 residues. The CDR3 protein is CASSLSGGLGGDYNEQFF. In DNA form, the CDR3 reads TGTGCCAGCAGCCTGAGTGGAGGTTTGGGCGGTGACTACAATGAGCAGTTCTTC.

The chain carries TRBV5-8 and TRBJ2-3, with D possibly matching TRBD2 (6 bases). CDR1 SGHTS and CDR2 YDEGEE come from the germline V gene. V was shortened by 4 bases and J by 0 bases, with 15 bases between the two germline ends. CDR3 size: 16 residues. In DNA form, the CDR3 reads TGTGCCAGCAGCCCCCAGCGGGCCGTTAGCACAGATACGCAGTATTTT. Translation: CASSPQRAVSTDTQYF.

This sequence joins TRBV5-1 and TRBJ2-1, with D unresolved. V shed 5 bases and J shed 7 bases, with 10 bases lying between them. The CDR3 is 12 residues long. Per the germline V gene, CDR1 is SGHRS and CDR2 is YFSETQ. CDR3 nucleotides: TGCGCCAGCAGTTTAGAGGTTAATGAGCAGTTCTTC. The encoded protein is CASSLEVNEQFF.

About this clone: A junction end diverges from the germline sequence, so it may reflect a read error. The chain has TRBV7-8 and TRBJ2-3; D unresolved. This CDR3 region has 14 residues. The germline V gene has CDR1 SGHVS and CDR2 FQNEAQ. Here the CDR3 reads CASSPTPAREVWNF. For the CDR3, the DNA is TGTGCCAGCAGCCCCACCCCGGCCCGTGAGGTCTGGAATTTT.

The rearrangement uses TRBV7-9 and TRBJ1-2, with D hard to call. CDR3 length equals 14 residues. Trimming stripped 3 bases from V and 4 bases from J, with 12 bases between. Germline V CDR1 and CDR2: SEHNR, FQNEAQ (reference sequence). The chain's CDR3 is CASSFPDYLYGYTF. CDR3 bases: TGTGCCAGCAGCTTTCCAGACTACCTCTATGGCTACACCTTC.

This clone was counted only a few times. The chain recombines TRBV5-8 with TRBJ1-5; D is uncertain. The CDR3 spans 16 residues. V was clipped by 0 bases and J by 0 bases, with 10 bases between them. CDR1 and CDR2 (germline): SGHTS, YDEGEE. CDR3 sequence (DNA): TGTGCCAGCAGCTTGGTAGAGGACTATAGCAATCAGCCCCAGCATTTT. It specifies CASSLVEDYSNQPQHF.

This clone showed up just a few times. CDR3: CASSPFRGTDTQYF. DNA of the CDR3: TGTGCCAGCAGTCCATTCCGGGGCACAGATACGCAGTATTTT. The chain combines TRBV27 with TRBJ2-3; D remains ambiguous. The CDR3 runs to 14 residues. CDR1 is MNHEY, CDR2 SMNVEV, per germline (reference sequence). V was clipped by 5 bases and J by 1 base, with 10 bases between them.

The chain couples TRBV7-9 to TRBJ2-3, with 9 positions matching TRBD2. From germline, CDR1 is SEHNR and CDR2 FQNEAQ (reference sequence). CDR3 size: 15 residues. Trimming took 1 base from V and 1 from J; bases not matched to a gene: 0. CDR3 bases: TGTGCCAGCAGCTTAGGACTAGCGGGCACAGATACGCAGTATTTT. Its protein product is CASSLGLAGTDTQYF. Based on the CDR3 plus reference TRBV7-9 and TRBJ2-3, the full variable domain is DTGVSQNPRHKITKRGQNVTFRCDPISEHNRLYWYRQTLGQGPEFLTYFQNEAQLEKSRLLSDRFSAERPKGSFSTLEIQRTEQGDSAMYLCASSLGLAGTDTQYFGPGTRLTVL.

The chain carries TRBV6-5 and TRBJ2-7; TRBD1 matches at 7 bases. The CDR3 runs 12 residues. The germline V gene has CDR1 MNHEY and CDR2 SVGAGI. V lost 6 bases to trimming and J lost 4 bases; unmatched junction nucleotides: 3. In DNA, the CDR3 is TGTGCCAGCAGCCCCAGGGGGTACGAGCAGTACTTC. Translation gives CASSPRGYEQYF.